This T cell receptor (beta chain) was identified during a study of beta chain features in type 1 diabetes. Whole-study findings and limits: Moderate yet significant TCRB CDR3 shortening was seen in Type 1 diabetes patients in all four CD4+ subsets.

Isolation of CD4+ naive, central memory, regulatory and stem cell-like memory cells was achieved by sorting via CD45RO/CCR7/CD25/CD127/CD95/CD27. The investigators reverse transcribed all of the isolated RNA, so they sequenced expressed TCRB transcripts. Roughly 3.4 million reads were obtained on average from naive, central memory and regulatory T cell samples. The method was immunoSEQ multiplex PCR; TCRdb's version includes in-frame clones alone and lacks a portion of them. The data contain over 200,000 clones, 9.5% to 13% of them singletons. This clone was recorded a few times. The antigen is unknown. The germline CDR1 and CDR2 sequences are SGHAT and FQDESV (reference sequence). Trimming at V came to 5 bases and at J to 8 bases, leaving 12 bases not matched to a gene. The CDR3 spans 16 residues.

Sequences were obtained from naive CD4+ T cells from blood. This chain connects TRBV11-1 to TRBJ2-1, with 10 bases that match TRBD2. The sequence was collected from a man aged 30 to 39 with type 1 diabetes. CDR3 residues: CASSEQRGGYPDEQFF. The CDR3 DNA reads as TGTGCCAGCAGCGAGCAGCGGGGGGGCTATCCCGATGAGCAGTTCTTC.